This T cell receptor beta chain was found in a study of technical replicates of blood from several donors. TCRdb's table, derived via immunoSEQ multiplex PCR, lists solely in-frame clones and lacks some. The sample has about 89,000 clones, approximately 96% seen once. There are 15 residues in the CDR3. The V gene end was trimmed by 4 bases and the J gene end by 7 bases; junction bases not matched to a gene: 9. Germline V CDR1 and CDR2: SGHNT, YYREEE (reference sequence). The receptor was derived from a human donor in good health. The sample taken for sequencing was T cells isolated from PBMCs. This chain links TRBV5-4 with TRBJ2-1; 9 bases are a match to TRBD2. CDR3 in DNA: TGTGCCAGCAGCCCCGGGGTAGCGGGAGCGAATGAGCAGTTCTTC. It yields the protein CASSPGVAGANEQFF.